The 14 T cell receptor beta chains reported below all come from one sample, sequenced in a study of T cell responses to AZD1222 COVID-19 vaccine. Clones were read by immunoSEQ multiplex PCR, and TCRdb kept only the in-frame ones, dropping some. This table holds nearly 95,000 clones, 75% to 90% found once. The material was peripheral blood, obtained 28 days after the second AZD1222 dose. The receptors come from an adult who received the AZD1222 COVID-19 vaccine.

The chain joins TRBV28 to TRBJ1-1; D unclear. Deletions cut 4 bases from V and 6 bases from J, with 9 bases between. The CDR3 consists of 12 residues. Germline V CDR1 and CDR2: MDHEN, SYDVKM. The DNA of the CDR3 is TGTGCCAGCAGTTCGGTAACCCCTGAAGCTTTCTTT. Translated: CASSSVTPEAFF.

CDR3 in DNA: TGTGCCAGCAGTGAACTCGTCACCATGAACACTGAAGCTTTCTTT. It encodes CASSELVTMNTEAFF. The chain combines TRBV6-1 with TRBJ1-1; D not certain. V gave up 2 bases and J gave up 0 bases, with 10 bases separating them. CDR3 length: 15 residues. Germline V gene sequence: CDR1 MNHNS, CDR2 SASEGT.

This chain uses TRBV2 with TRBJ2-7, with D perhaps matching TRBD1 or TRBD2 (5 bases each). V dropped 4 bases and J dropped 4 bases, with 8 bases sitting between them. The CDR3 has 12 amino acids. Germline V gives CDR1 SNHLY, CDR2 FYNNEI. The CDR3 sequence is CASSGGRYEQYF. The CDR3 DNA reads TGTGCCAGCAGTGGGGGGAGATACGAGCAGTACTTC.

The chain links TRBV19 to TRBJ1-5, with TRBD1 as a possible D gene (5 bases). Trimming stripped 5 bases from V and 2 bases from J, with 10 bases between. From germline, CDR1 is LNHDA and CDR2 SQIVND (reference sequence). This CDR3 spans 14 amino acids. CDR3 amino acids: CASSQGGGNQPQHF. The CDR3 DNA follows: TGTGCCAGTAGTCAGGGAGGGGGCAATCAGCCCCAGCATTTT.

This chain joins TRBV18 and TRBJ2-1, with 14 bases lining up with TRBD2. The CDR3 is made up of 21 amino acids. Germline CDR1 KGHSH, CDR2 LQKENI. Trimming took 2 bases from V and 1 from J; bases not matched to a gene: 13. The CDR3 sequence is CASSPFMPGLAGEFSYNEQFF. In DNA form, the CDR3 reads TGTGCCAGCTCACCATTTATGCCGGGACTAGCGGGAGAATTTTCCTACAATGAGCAGTTCTTC.

The chain uses TRBV10-1 and TRBJ2-3; 8 positions agree with TRBD2. The junction had 9 bases not matched to a gene; V was cut back by 3 bases and J by 7 bases. The CDR3 runs 15 residues. Germline CDR1 is WNHNN and CDR2 is SYGVQD (reference sequence). The CDR3 region is CASSDSGSGKYTQYF. The CDR3 coding sequence is TGCGCCAGCAGTGATAGCGGTAGCGGGAAGTATACGCAGTATTTT.

The rearrangement uses TRBV11-3 and TRBJ2-7; D unclear. Germline CDR1 and CDR2: SGHNT and YENEEA. The CDR3 covers 14 residues. V shed 3 bases and J shed 0 bases, with 9 bases lying between them. CDR3 loop: CASSLGGSSYEQYF. The CDR3 DNA follows: TGTGCCAGCAGCTTGGGCGGAAGCTCCTACGAGCAGTACTTC.

V and J are TRBV5-4 and TRBJ1-1, with 8 bases lining up with TRBD1. V lost 4 bases and J lost 2; bases outside the gene matches: 4. This CDR3 is 14 amino acids long. Germline CDR1 reads SGHNT; CDR2 reads YYREEE (reference sequence). The DNA for the CDR3 is TGTGCCAGCAGCAGACAGGGGATTAACACTGAAGCTTTCTTT. As protein: CASSRQGINTEAFF.

V is TRBV10-3 and J is TRBJ2-2; possible D gene TRBD1, 6 bases. From germline, CDR1 is ENHRY and CDR2 SYGVKD. Between the trimmed V and J ends, which lost 0 bases and 4 bases, there was a span of 12 bases. This CDR3 contains 16 residues. CDR3 sequence (DNA): TGTGCCATCAGTGAGTCGAGGGCAGGGGTCACCGGGGAGCTGTTTTTT. Amino acids: CAISESRAGVTGELFF.

This chain connects TRBV27 to TRBJ2-7; TRBD1 matches 11 bases. The CDR3 contains 16 residues. V lost 0 bases and J lost 3; bases outside the gene matches: 4. CDR1 and CDR2 (germline): MNHEY, SMNVEV (reference sequence). The CDR3 is CASSLSSGQGVYEQYF. The CDR3 DNA is TGTGCCAGCAGTTTATCGTCGGGACAGGGGGTCTACGAGCAGTACTTC.

Sample share makes this clone medium-sized (0.01 to 0.1%). The chain couples TRBV6-4 to TRBJ2-2; D is unresolved. Trimming shortened V by 2 bases and J by 5 bases, and 6 bases separated the two germline ends. The germline V gene encodes CDR1 MRHNA and CDR2 SNTAGT. The CDR3 totals 13 residues. CDR3 protein: CASSDGETGELFF. The CDR3 DNA reads as TGTGCCAGCAGTGACGGGGAAACCGGGGAGCTGTTTTTT.

The chain joins TRBV11-2 to TRBJ1-2; no clear D gene. Trimming cost V 0 bases and J 4 bases, with 9 bases left between them. Germline V gene data show CDR1 as SGHAT and CDR2 as FQNNGV. The CDR3 has 14 amino acids. The CDR3 coding sequence is TGTGCCAGCAGCTTAGAGGTTCTCCGCTATGGCTACACCTTC. This translates into CASSLEVLRYGYTF.

As DNA, the CDR3 is TGTGCCAGCAGTCCCTCCGGAGGAACATCTGAAGCTTTCTTT. Its protein is CASSPSGGTSEAFF. The rearrangement uses TRBV6-5 and TRBJ1-1; D unclear. Trimming removed 5 bases at V and 6 bases at J, with 16 bases between. Germline V gene sequence: CDR1 MNHEY, CDR2 SVGAGI. The CDR3 loop spans 14 amino acids.

The rearrangement links TRBV6-1 to TRBJ1-1; no clear D gene. The germline V and J ends were trimmed by 2 bases and 4 bases, with 8 bases remaining between them. This CDR3 has 13 amino acids. Germline CDR1 MNHNS, CDR2 SASEGT. The CDR3, as DNA: TGTGCCAGCAGTGAAAGCACCGTCACTGAAGCTTTCTTT. It codes for CASSESTVTEAFF.